This T cell receptor beta chain was retrieved from a study of PD-1 blockade in classical Hodgkin lymphoma. Across the study: Nivolumab dosed at 3 mg/kg went to patients intravenously every 2 weeks. Study results and limitations: As was reported, newly diagnosed patients showed lower baseline TCR diversity than healthy donors did. CD8+ TCR diversity did not rise significantly by C4D1, unlike CD4+.

A note on this clone: What it binds is not known.

V lost 3 bases and J lost 7; bases outside the gene matches: 7. CDR3 length: 15 residues. Per the germline V gene, CDR1 is SEHNR and CDR2 is FQNEAQ (reference sequence). The repertoire was sequenced with immunoSEQ multiplex PCR; TCRdb's copy has only in-frame clones and lacks some. The sample carries more than 90,000 clones, 80% to 90% recorded once. Relapse was seen in all patients after autologous stem cell transplantation, and brentuximab vedotin exposure was variable. Sample: peripheral blood mononuclear cells (PBMCs), taken before the second cycle of nivolumab. The sequence derives from a human donor with classical Hodgkin lymphoma. V gene TRBV7-9 combines with J gene TRBJ1-4; 8 bases match TRBD1. The CDR3 DNA reads TGTGCCAGCAGCTTGACAGGGGCGGGGAGTGAAAAACTGTTTTTT. The encoded protein is CASSLTGAGSEKLFF. The full variable domain, with the rest looked up from reference TRBV7-9 and TRBJ1-4, is DTGVSQNPRHKITKRGQNVTFRCDPISEHNRLYWYRQTLGQGPEFLTYFQNEAQLEKSRLLSDRFSAERPKGSFSTLEIQRTEQGDSAMYLCASSLTGAGSEKLFFGSGTQLSVL.